What follows are 23 T cell receptor beta chains derived from one specimen sequenced in a study of T cell responses to AZD1222 COVID-19 vaccine. Libraries were prepared by immunoSEQ multiplex PCR; TCRdb keeps only in-frame clonotypes and omits some of them. The sample records approximately 99,000 clones, approximately 90% being singletons. Material: peripheral blood, obtained on day 0 of AZD1222 vaccination. Source of these receptors: an adult in good health.

This chain joins TRBV19 and TRBJ2-3, with a weak D call TRBD2 (7 bases). Trimming left V 7 bases short and J 2 bases short, with 10 bases between. Germline V gives CDR1 LNHDA, CDR2 SQIVND (reference sequence). The length of the CDR3 is 13 residues. CDR3: CASTRGATDTQYF. The CDR3 nucleotides are TGTGCCAGTACCCGGGGGGCCACAGATACGCAGTATTTT.

This chain joins TRBV24-1 and TRBJ2-1; D ambiguous. Germline V lookup: CDR1 KGHDR, CDR2 SFDVKD. V dropped 3 bases and J dropped 3 bases, with 8 bases sitting between them. This CDR3 region has 14 residues. In DNA form, the CDR3 reads TGTGCCACCAGTGATCCTCCCAACTACAATGAGCAGTTCTTC. Encoded protein: CATSDPPNYNEQFF.

The rearrangement joins TRBV6-2 or TRBV6-3 to TRBJ1-2; D call uncertain. Deletions cut 2 bases from V and 4 bases from J, with 14 bases between. There are 15 residues in the CDR3. In germline, CDR1 is MNHEY, CDR2 SVGEGT. In DNA, the CDR3 is TGTGCCAGCAGTTACATCGTGCGGGGAGCCTATGGCTACACCTTC. This sequence encodes CASSYIVRGAYGYTF.

The CDR3 is CASSVTLGNQPQHF. The CDR3 DNA sequence: TGTGCCAGCAGCGTGACCCTCGGGAATCAGCCCCAGCATTTT. The chain joins TRBV27 to TRBJ1-5; the D is unclear. Germline loops: CDR1 MNHEY, CDR2 SMNVEV (reference sequence). The CDR3 contains 14 residues. Deletions cut 6 bases from V and 4 bases from J, with 13 bases between.

This clone occurred a few times. The rearrangement joins TRBV5-8 to TRBJ2-2; TRBD2 aligns across 11 bases. The CDR3 covers 16 residues. The ends lost 5 bases at V and 7 bases at J; junction bases unmatched: 10. Germline V gene data show CDR1 as SGHTS and CDR2 as YDEGEE. Written as DNA, the CDR3 is TGTGCCAGCAGACCACTAGCGGGGGCACGGGACGGGGAGCTGTTTTTT. It is translated as CASRPLAGARDGELFF. Variable domain in full (rest from reference TRBV5-8 and TRBJ2-2): EAGVTQSPTHLIKTRGQQATLRCSPISGHTSVYWYQQALGLGLQFLLWYDEGEERNRGNFPPRFSGRQFPNYSSELNVNALELEDSALYLCASRPLAGARDGELFFGEGSRLTVL.

The chain employs TRBV4-3 and TRBJ1-2; D ambiguous. With 0 bases removed from V and 0 bases from J, the gap between germline ends came to 8 bases. CDR3 size: 15 residues. Germline V gene data show CDR1 as LGHNA and CDR2 as YSLEER. The CDR3 region is CASSQEAGANYGYTF. DNA of the CDR3: TGCGCCAGCAGCCAAGAGGCTGGGGCTAACTATGGCTACACCTTC.

The CDR3 spells CASSTVAGASGELFF. In nucleotides, the CDR3 is TGTGCCAGCAGCACTGTGGCAGGGGCCAGCGGGGAGCTGTTTTTT. The V gene is TRBV7-6, the J gene TRBJ2-2; the D gene is possibly TRBD1 (6 bases). The germline V gene has CDR1 SGHVS and CDR2 FNYEAQ. The V end lost 5 bases, the J end lost 7 bases, and 17 bases lay between the germline ends. CDR3 length equals 15 residues.

The rearrangement joins TRBV9 to TRBJ2-4; 7 bases align to TRBD2. Germline CDR1 reads SGDLS; CDR2 reads YYNGEE. J gave up 8 bases and V 3 bases, and 11 bases lay outside the gene matches. The CDR3 extends over 15 amino acids. CDR3 bases: TGTGCCAGCAGCGCCCGCGGGGGTCTTGTGGACATTCAGTACTTC. It translates to CASSARGGLVDIQYF.

V gene TRBV18 combines with J gene TRBJ2-7; 7 nucleotides match TRBD1. The CDR3 has 15 residues. CDR1 is KGHSH, CDR2 LQKENI, per germline. Trimming removed 3 bases from V and 0 bases from J; junction bases left unmatched: 5. CDR3 nucleotides: TGTGCCAGCTCACCGATGACAGGGAGCTCCTACGAGCAGTACGTC. Its translation is CASSPMTGSSYEQYV.

Comment on this clone: Mismatch with germline at one junction end may stem from a read error. The chain has TRBV7-7 and TRBJ2-3, with 14 bases aligning to TRBD2. This CDR3 has 17 residues. Germline-derived CDR1 and CDR2 are SSHAT and FNYEAQ (reference sequence). The CDR3 sequence is CASSSRTSGRRTDTQYF. CDR3 DNA sequence: TGTGCTAGCAGCTCCAGGACTAGCGGGAGGAGGACAGATACGCAGTATTTT.

This clone was found once. The genes are TRBV2 and TRBJ2-5; TRBD1 aligns across 8 bases. Trimming cost V 6 bases and J 2 bases; bases outside gene matches: 8. Germline CDR1 and CDR2: SNHLY and FYNNEI. The CDR3 has 15 residues. The CDR3 here is CASSRTGNRQETQYF. CDR3 nucleotide sequence: TGTGCCAGCAGCCGGACAGGGAACCGACAAGAGACCCAGTACTTC.

The rearrangement links TRBV3-1 (or the pseudogene TRBV3-2) to TRBJ2-2; 9 bases are shared with TRBD2. Germline lookup yields CDR1 LGHDT and CDR2 YNNKEL (reference sequence). The CDR3 loop spans 16 amino acids. V dropped 6 bases and J dropped 7; count of bases not matched to a gene: 12. The CDR3 region is CASRSPGTSPHGELFF. CDR3 nucleotide sequence: TGTGCCAGCAGATCCCCCGGGACTAGCCCCCACGGGGAGCTGTTTTTT.

V is TRBV6-2 or TRBV6-3 and J is TRBJ2-5; D may be TRBD1 (6 bases). This CDR3 is 13 amino acids long. Germline loops: CDR1 MNHEY, CDR2 SVGEGT. V was clipped by 5 bases and J by 7 bases, with 14 bases between them. The CDR3 DNA reads TGTGCCAGCAGTCCCAATAGAGGGGGGACCCAGTACTTC. It codes for CASSPNRGGTQYF.

This chain joins TRBV10-3 and TRBJ1-3, with TRBD1 matching over 7 bases. The trim removed 10 bases at V and 0 bases at J, leaving 6 bases unmatched. Germline CDR1 and CDR2: ENHRY and SYGVKD. CDR3 length: 14 amino acids. Here the CDR3 reads CATAGTASGNTIYF. The CDR3 DNA reads as TGTGCCACCGCCGGGACAGCCTCTGGAAACACCATATATTTT.

The chain has TRBV2 and TRBJ2-7; D is perhaps TRBD1 (5 bases). Germline lookup yields CDR1 SNHLY and CDR2 FYNNEI. The length of the CDR3 is 13 residues. V was pared by 6 bases and J by 5 bases, with 14 bases between. The CDR3: CASRFAGWDEQYF. CDR3 bases: TGTGCCAGCAGGTTTGCAGGGTGGGACGAGCAGTACTTC.

This clone was found once. The chain recombines TRBV30 with TRBJ2-1; TRBD2 aligns across 7 bases. J was trimmed by 8 bases and V by 3 bases; bases with no gene match: 22. CDR1 is GTSNPN, CDR2 SVGIG, per germline (reference sequence). There are 18 residues in the CDR3. Here the CDR3 reads CAWRRGRFGLAASDEQFF. CDR3 bases: TGTGCCTGGAGGCGGGGTAGGTTTGGTCTAGCGGCCTCCGATGAGCAGTTCTTC.

This clone was counted only a few times. The CDR3 loop reads CASRRTESSYNEQFF. In DNA form, the CDR3 reads TGTGCCAGCAGGCGGACAGAAAGCTCCTACAATGAGCAGTTCTTC. The V and J genes are TRBV3-1 (or the pseudogene TRBV3-2) and TRBJ2-1; tentatively, D is TRBD1 (6 bases). The CDR3 has 15 residues. V dropped 6 bases and J dropped 0 bases, with 12 bases sitting between them. CDR1 and CDR2 (germline): LGHDT, YNNKEL (reference sequence).

This clone was detected many times. The gene calls are TRBV2 and TRBJ2-7; the D is unclear. Germline V gene data show CDR1 as SNHLY and CDR2 as FYNNEI. V dropped 5 bases and J dropped 6 bases, with 11 bases sitting between them. The CDR3 totals 12 residues. CDR3 amino acids: CASSRVSVEQYV. CDR3 in DNA: TGTGCCAGCAGTAGAGTAAGCGTCGAGCAGTACGTC.

The rearrangement joins TRBV11-2 to TRBJ2-4; 10 nucleotides match TRBD2. This CDR3 has 15 residues. J gave up 6 bases and V 0 bases, and 2 bases lay outside the gene matches. Germline V gives CDR1 SGHAT, CDR2 FQNNGV. The CDR3 is CASSLEASGGNIQYF. The CDR3 coding sequence is TGTGCCAGCAGCTTAGAGGCTAGCGGGGGAAACATTCAGTACTTC. Full variable domain (missing parts from reference TRBV11-2 and TRBJ2-4): EAGVAQSPRYKIIEKRQSVAFWCNPISGHATLYWYQQILGQGPKLLIQFQNNGVVDDSQLPKDRFSAERLKGVDSTLKIQPAKLEDSAVYLCASSLEASGGNIQYFGAGTRLSVL.

The chain combines TRBV2 with TRBJ2-1; 7 positions agree with TRBD1. Germline-derived CDR1 and CDR2 are SNHLY and FYNNEI. Unmatched junction bases numbered 9, after V lost 1 base and J lost 9 bases. The CDR3 is 15 amino acids. The CDR3 region is CASSEEGAGSVEQFF. CDR3 DNA: TGTGCCAGCAGTGAAGAGGGGGCAGGCTCGGTTGAGCAGTTCTTC.

The chain has TRBV11-1 and TRBJ1-2, with D possibly TRBD1 on 6 matching bases. The CDR3 consists of 15 residues. CDR1 is SGHAT and CDR2 is FQDESV in the germline V gene (reference sequence). V lost 1 base to trimming and J lost 4 bases, with 13 bases between them. Written as DNA, the CDR3 is TGTGCCAGCAGCTTAGGACCCACAGGGATCTATGGCTACACCTTC. Translating it yields CASSLGPTGIYGYTF.

J is TRBJ2-1 and V is TRBV4-1; a weak D match, TRBD2 (5 bases). The germline V gene encodes CDR1 MGHRA and CDR2 YSYEKL. V was pared by 3 bases and J by 1 base, with 13 bases between. This CDR3 is 16 amino acids long. The CDR3 DNA reads as TGCGCCAGCAGCCACGAGGACTGGGGATCCTACAATGAGCAGTTCTTC. Encoded protein: CASSHEDWGSYNEQFF.

The V and J genes are TRBV4-3 and TRBJ2-3; perhaps TRBD2 as D (6 bases). V lost 5 bases to trimming and J lost 6 bases, with 18 bases between them. The CDR3 spans 15 residues. Germline V lookup: CDR1 LGHNA, CDR2 YSLEER. In DNA form, the CDR3 reads TGCGCCAGCAGCAAGGTCGGGGGTATCGGCGATACGCAGTATTTT. Amino acid sequence: CASSKVGGIGDTQYF.